This TCR beta chain was recorded in a study of T-cell memory formation after mild COVID-19. A single record per CDR3 protein comes from TCRdb applying MiXCR to the 5' RACE reads. The profile shows over 500,000 distinct CDR3 sequences, about 18% of them singletons. In its sample, this clonotype was seen a few times. Germline CDR1 and CDR2: SGHTA and FQGNSA. V lost 3 bases and J lost 3; bases outside the gene matches: 6. The CDR3 totals 16 residues. This clonotype was obtained from an adult woman who had mild COVID-19 (a few samples of this study predate the infection). Cell type and time point are not known. This sequence joins TRBV7-2 and TRBJ2-2; TRBD1 aligns across 8 bases. The sequencing sample was made of PBMCs or a T cell subset sorted from them (not recorded which). CDR3 amino acids: CASSFRGQGYTGELFF. The CDR3 bases are TGTGCCAGCAGCTTCCGCGGACAGGGCTACACCGGGGAGCTGTTTTTT.